The 21 T cell receptor beta chains presented below share a single source sample, sequenced in a study of regulatory T cells in long-lasting Graves disease. According to the study, TCR beta libraries were built with iRepertoire HTBI primers and CDR3-region Arm-PCR. Using its own MiXCR run on the multiplex PCR reads, TCRdb lists one record per CDR3 protein. The sample comprises hundreds of thousands of distinct CDR3 sequences, 20% to 25% of which are singletons, and 6.5% to 9% rests with the top ten. As to time point: persistent/refractory GD, antithyroid drugs over 5 years with positive TRAb. After RNA was extracted from PBMCs, the TCR library was made from it. The sequencing here drew on peripheral blood mononuclear cells (PBMCs), taken when the disease was refractory, from a patient treated with antithyroid drugs. The source of these receptors is a female donor with Graves disease.

This clonotype was seen ten or more times. The chain combines TRBV7-2 with TRBJ2-5; 14 positions agree with TRBD2. Germline CDR1 reads SGHTA; CDR2 reads FQGNSA. V lost 5 bases to trimming and J lost 5 bases; unmatched junction nucleotides: 10. This CDR3 has 17 residues. This CDR3 reads CASSPGTSGGQGETQYF. CDR3 sequence (DNA): TGTGCCAGCAGCCCCGGGACTAGCGGGGGCCAGGGGGAGACCCAGTACTTC.

This clonotype was seen ten or more times. The V and J genes are TRBV27 and TRBJ2-7; a weak D match, TRBD2 (6 bases). Trimming pared 4 bases from V and 0 bases from J, leaving 10 bases between. The CDR3 runs 14 residues. Germline V gives CDR1 MNHEY, CDR2 SMNVEV (reference sequence). The CDR3 sequence: CASSWDGSSYEQYF. CDR3 DNA: TGTGCCAGCAGTTGGGACGGGAGCTCCTACGAGCAGTACTTC.

This clonotype has more than one count but fewer than ten. CDR3 coding DNA: TGTGCCAGCAGTTTAGGGCTAGCGGGTTACTACAATGAGCAGTTCTTC. It encodes CASSLGLAGYYNEQFF. The genes are TRBV28 and TRBJ2-1, with TRBD2 matching over 8 bases. Germline V CDR1 and CDR2: MDHEN, SYDVKM. This CDR3 has 16 residues. With V trimmed by 2 bases and J by 3 bases, 6 bases remained unmatched. The full variable domain, rest sourced from reference TRBV28 and TRBJ2-1, is DVKVTQSSRYLVKRTGEKVFLECVQDMDHENMFWYRQDPGLGLRLIYFSYDVKMKEKGDIPEGYSVSREKKERFSLILESASTNQTSMYLCASSLGLAGYYNEQFFGPGTRLTVL.

On this clonotype itself: An end of the junction differs from the germline gene, which may be a read error. The genes are TRBV7-7 and TRBJ2-5; D remains unclear. Germline lookup yields CDR1 SSHAT and CDR2 FNYEAQ (reference sequence). The CDR3 totals 13 residues. The CDR3 region has the DNA TGTGCTAGCAGCCCCCGCGGAAAAGAGACCCAGTACTTC. This codes for CASSPRGKETQYF.

A remark on this clonotype: In this CDR3 the conserved last residue, phenylalanine or tryptophan, is missing, so a read error is likely. The chain links TRBV7-9 to TRBJ1-2, with TRBD1 identical over 7 bases. CDR3 size: 15 residues. Germline assignment: CDR1 SEHNR and CDR2 FQNEAQ (reference sequence). The V gene end was trimmed by 3 bases and the J gene end by 0 bases; junction bases not matched to a gene: 4. Here the CDR3 DNA reads TGTGCCAGCAGCTTGGGGAGGGGGCCTAACTATGGCTACACCTCC. Amino acids: CASSLGRGPNYGYTS.

The gene calls are TRBV6-2 or TRBV6-3 and TRBJ2-1, with no clear D. Trimming shortened V by 0 bases and J by 8 bases, and 5 bases separated the two germline ends. This CDR3 is 12 amino acids long. Germline CDR1 and CDR2: MNHEY and SVGEGT. CDR3 in DNA: TGTGCCAGCAGTTACTCGGCCCATGAGCAGTTCTTC. This codes for CASSYSAHEQFF.

A word on this clonotype: One end of the junction is discordant with germline, which a read error may explain. The genes are TRBV27 and TRBJ1-1, with 8 nucleotides matching TRBD1. The CDR3 contains 13 residues. In germline, CDR1 is MNHEY, CDR2 SMNVEV (reference sequence). The CDR3 reads CASSRQGPTEVFF. CDR3 nucleotides: TGTGCCAGCAGCCGACAGGGGCCCACTGAAGTTTTCTTT.

This clonotype came up many times. The chain couples TRBV7-6 to TRBJ2-7, with D possibly called TRBD1 or TRBD2 (5 bases each). The CDR3 is 14 amino acids. The V gene's germline CDR1 is SGHVS and CDR2 FNYEAQ. The V and J ends lost 5 bases and 0 bases respectively, with 11 bases between them. The CDR3 region is CASSEGILSYEQYF. In nucleotides, the CDR3 is TGTGCCAGCAGCGAGGGGATTCTCTCCTACGAGCAGTACTTC. The variable domain in full, with the rest retrieved from reference TRBV7-6 and TRBJ2-7, is GAGVSQSPRYKVTKRGQDVALRCDPISGHVSLYWYRQALGQGPEFLTYFNYEAQQDKSGLPNDRFSAERPEGSISTLTIQRTEQRDSAMYRCASSEGILSYEQYFGPGTRLTVT.

This clonotype has more than one count but fewer than ten. The chain carries TRBV7-2 and TRBJ1-5, with D unresolved. V was shortened by 1 base and J by 6 bases, with 7 bases between the two germline ends. From germline, CDR1 is SGHTA and CDR2 FQGNSA. The CDR3 sequence is 13 residues long. DNA of the CDR3: TGTGCCAGCAGCTTAGATGTGGTTCAGCCCCAGCATTTT. Translated: CASSLDVVQPQHF.

The chain has TRBV7-6 and TRBJ2-5; maybe TRBD2 (5 bases). Germline loops: CDR1 SGHVS, CDR2 FNYEAQ. CDR3 length equals 13 residues. V was cut by 4 bases and J by 6 bases, with 12 bases left in between. The CDR3 nucleotides read TGTGCCAGCAGCTCCCCCGGGGAACAGACCCAGTACTTC. Protein: CASSSPGEQTQYF.

This clonotype appeared a few times. The CDR3 DNA sequence: TGTGCCAGCAGTCAACCGGGACAGGGGGCGACAGATACGCAGTATTTT. This sequence encodes CASSQPGQGATDTQYF. The chain couples TRBV28 to TRBJ2-3; 12 bases align to TRBD1. There are 16 residues in the CDR3. V lost 5 bases, J lost 3 bases, and 6 bases stayed unmatched. Looked up from germline, CDR1 is MDHEN and CDR2 is SYDVKM.

Details on this clonotype: This may come from a read error, since a much larger clone is one base off. The V call is TRBV6-5, the J call TRBJ1-5, with a possible D match to TRBD1 (5 bases). The V gene lost 0 bases and the J gene lost 4 bases, with 13 bases spanning the gap. CDR3 length equals 16 residues. Looked up from germline, CDR1 is MNHEY and CDR2 is SVGAGI. The CDR3 sequence: CASSYSTGYRNQPQHF. The CDR3, as DNA: TGTGCCAGCAGTTACTCCACAGGATATAGAAATCAGCCCCAGCATTTT.

This clonotype has at least ten counts. This chain uses TRBV6-5 with TRBJ2-2; D is unresolved. CDR3 length: 12 amino acids. V was cut by 4 bases and J by 5 bases, with 5 bases left in between. Germline CDR1 and CDR2: MNHEY and SVGAGI. CDR3 bases: TGTGCCAGCAGTTCTCGGACCGGGGAGCTGTTTTTT. As protein: CASSSRTGELFF.

This clonotype occurred many times. The V gene is TRBV9, the J gene TRBJ2-5; D remains unclear. Germline V gene sequence: CDR1 SGDLS, CDR2 YYNGEE. The CDR3 has 11 residues. V was pared by 4 bases and J by 6 bases, with 7 bases between. In nucleotides, the CDR3 is TGTGCCAGCAGCAGGGAAAAGACCCAGTACTTC. It yields the protein CASSREKTQYF.

This clonotype was seen at least ten times. V and J are TRBV11-2 and TRBJ2-7; TRBD1 matches at 9 bases. The CDR3 is 16 residues long. Germline trimming cut 4 bases from V and 3 bases from J; bases unmatched to any gene: 10. Per germline, CDR1 SGHAT and CDR2 FQNNGV. CDR3 sequence (DNA): TGTGCCAGCAGCTCCTTAGGCGCGACAGGGGGCTACGAGCAGTACTTC. Its protein product is CASSSLGATGGYEQYF.

This chain joins TRBV7-6 and TRBJ1-1; D possibly corresponds to TRBD1 (6 bases). Germline V gives CDR1 SGHVS, CDR2 FNYEAQ. The CDR3 has 15 residues. Trimming cost V 5 bases and J 0 bases, with 13 bases left between them. CDR3 sequence (DNA): TGTGCCAGCAGCGGCAGTGGGGGCATGAACACTGAAGCTTTCTTT. Translating it yields CASSGSGGMNTEAFF.

Details on this clonotype: Given a much more abundant clone one base away, this may be a read error. The chain links TRBV6-5 to TRBJ2-5; the D is unclear. This CDR3 contains 14 residues. Germline values: CDR1 MNHEY, CDR2 SVGAGI. The DNA of the CDR3 is TGTGCCAGCGGTTACTCACCGGCCCTAGAGACCCAGTACTTC. Amino acids: CASGYSPALETQYF.

As regards this clonotype: This may stem from a read error, because a much larger clone lies one nucleotide away. The chain joins TRBV6-2 or TRBV6-3 to TRBJ1-1, with 7 nucleotides matching TRBD1. The CDR3 has 15 amino acids. Germline CDR1 is MNHEY and CDR2 is SVGEGT. The chain's CDR3 is CVSSKRQGMNTEAFF. For the CDR3, the DNA is TGTGTCAGCAGTAAACGACAGGGAATGAACACTGAAGCTTTCTTT.

This clonotype was counted ten times or more. This rearrangement joins TRBV20-1 to TRBJ1-2; D is uncertain. CDR1 and CDR2 from the germline V gene are DFQATT and SNEGSKA (reference sequence). Between the trimmed V and J ends, which lost 7 bases and 6 bases, there was a span of 15 bases. This CDR3 has 12 amino acids. For the CDR3, the DNA is TGCAGTGTGATAGTGGCTACGGATGGCTACACCTTC. Translated: CSVIVATDGYTF.

There are many counts of this clonotype. The gene calls are TRBV28 and TRBJ1-1; no clear D gene. V lost 4 bases and J 6 bases, leaving 6 bases between the germline ends. The length of the CDR3 is 11 residues. Germline CDR1 is MDHEN and CDR2 is SYDVKM. CDR3 sequence: CASSSRAEAFF. CDR3 DNA sequence: TGTGCCAGCAGTTCCCGGGCTGAAGCTTTCTTT.

This clonotype was detected ten times or more. The gene calls are TRBV20-1 and TRBJ2-7, with TRBD2 matching over 9 bases. The V segment lost 0 bases and the J segment 2 bases; nucleotides outside the gene matches: 5. The CDR3 is 15 residues long. Germline V CDR1 and CDR2: DFQATT, SNEGSKA (reference sequence). CDR3 nucleotides: TGCAGTGCTAGAGATCCCGCGGGAGGGGCCTACGAGCAGTACTTC. Residues: CSARDPAGGAYEQYF.